This T cell receptor beta chain was profiled in a study of blood T cells in healthy people across ages. Of note for this clonotype: The antigen is unknown.

The CDR3 contains 17 residues. Germline V CDR1 and CDR2: SGHVS, FQNEAQ. The germline V and J ends were trimmed by 1 base and 0 bases, with 13 bases remaining between them. Through a sample-barcoded 5' primer and a J-beta primer mix, a second PCR was run for about 6 to 11 cycles. Each CDR3 protein is one row after TCRdb ran MiXCR on the 5' RACE reads. The data contain roughly 500,000 distinct CDR3 sequences, 25% to 30% of them singletons. Study-level points and caveats: As age increased, TCR beta diversity per million T cells fell in a roughly linear fashion. It was the long-lived donors that had more naive CD4+ cells and higher diversity than aged donors.

The TCR sequence derives from a woman aged 70 to 79 in good health. This sequence joins TRBV7-8 and TRBJ2-1; weak D call: TRBD1 (6 bases). Sequenced sample: blood. In DNA form, the CDR3 reads TGTGCCAGCAGCTTAGACCCAACAGGGAGCTCCTACAATGAGCAGTTCTTC. It encodes CASSLDPTGSSYNEQFF.